This TCR beta chain stems from a study of shared clonotypes between healthy human individuals. Sequencing was performed with immunoSEQ multiplex PCR; in TCRdb, only in-frame clones are kept and a portion is missing. This repertoire shows 2 million to 2.5 million clones, 85% to 95% found once; its top ten account for over 1.5%. CD45RO-negative CD8 cells positively selected for CCR7 made up the naive population, which excluded terminally differentiated effector memory CD45RA+ cells. The clonotype comes from a man aged 18-30 years in good health. Some clones in this sample may be carry-over from other donors' samples. The sequencing input was naive CD8+ T cells from PBMCs.

The CDR3 DNA is TGTGCCAGCAGCGACGGAAACGGGTCGCCCCAGCATTTT. This sequence encodes CASSDGNGSPQHF. The chain employs TRBV7-9 and TRBJ1-5; D gene uncertain. Trimming removed 5 bases at V and 9 bases at J, with 14 bases between. Germline CDR1 is SEHNR and CDR2 is FQNEAQ (reference sequence). There are 13 residues in the CDR3.